This is a list of T cell receptor beta chains from one sample in a study of T cells in Graves' hyperthyroidism and ophthalmopathy. MiXCR, run by TCRdb on the multiplex PCR reads, gives a single entry per CDR3 protein. The table has about 480,000 distinct CDR3 sequences, approximately 15% seen once. Material for sequencing was blood. The receptors here all came from a woman aged 18-29 years with Graves' hyperthyroidism. Each CDR3 is given with its conserved first and last residue. Fields, in order: clone size, D gene, J gene, V gene, CDR3 DNA, CDR3 protein. The D gene is left open where the match is weak. Not every row has a clone size; where given, it reads once, few, many or a size class.

abundance: .
d_gene: .
j_gene: TRBJ2-2
v_gene: TRBV19
CDR3nt: TGTGCCAGTAGTGGAGTAGCCGCGAACACCGGGGAGCTGTTTTTT
CDR3aa: CASSGVAANTGELFF

abundance: many
d_gene: TRBD1
j_gene: TRBJ2-3
v_gene: TRBV3-1
CDR3nt: TGTGCCAGCAGCCCTACAGGGGCCACAGATACGCAGTATTTT
CDR3aa: CASSPTGATDTQYF

abundance: many
d_gene: TRBD1
j_gene: TRBJ2-1
v_gene: TRBV12-3/TRBV12-4
CDR3nt: TGTGCCAGCAGTTTTTCGACAGGGACCTTCCACAATGAGCAGTTCTTC
CDR3aa: CASSFSTGTFHNEQFF

abundance: many
d_gene: .
j_gene: TRBJ2-5
v_gene: TRBV11-3
CDR3nt: TGTGCCAGCAGCTTAGAGGCGGGCCGGGAGACCCAGTACTTC
CDR3aa: CASSLEAGRETQYF

abundance: few
d_gene: .
j_gene: TRBJ1-1
v_gene: TRBV25-1
CDR3nt: TGTGCCAGCAGTGTTGACGGTGGCACTGAAGCTTTCTTT
CDR3aa: CASSVDGGTEAFF

abundance: few
d_gene: .
j_gene: TRBJ2-7
v_gene: TRBV2
CDR3nt: TGTGCCAGCAGTGATAGCTACTTAGGGCACGAGCAGTACTTC
CDR3aa: CASSDSYLGHEQYF

abundance: .
d_gene: .
j_gene: TRBJ1-1
v_gene: TRBV5-8
CDR3nt: TGTGCCAGCAGGGAAGAGAACACTGAAGCTTTCTTT
CDR3aa: CASREENTEAFF

abundance: few
d_gene: .
j_gene: TRBJ1-2
v_gene: TRBV6-1
CDR3nt: TGTGCCAGCAGACCCCCGGGGAGACCCAACTATGGCTACACCTTC
CDR3aa: CASRPPGRPNYGYTF

abundance: .
d_gene: .
j_gene: TRBJ2-1
v_gene: TRBV12-3/TRBV12-4
CDR3nt: .
CDR3aa: CASTNQTSMYLCASTPPFLGEQFF

abundance: .
d_gene: .
j_gene: TRBJ2-5
v_gene: TRBV20-1
CDR3nt: TGCAGTGCTCCCAGGACAGCCCGGGAGACCCAGTACTTC
CDR3aa: CSAPRTARETQYF

abundance: many
d_gene: TRBD1
j_gene: TRBJ1-1
v_gene: TRBV6-1
CDR3nt: TGTGCCAGCAGTGAAGTCCTTTGGGGATCCGGGACAGGGGGCCGGAACACTGAAGCTTTCTTT
CDR3aa: CASSEVLWGSGTGGRNTEAFF

abundance: many
d_gene: TRBD2
j_gene: TRBJ2-5
v_gene: TRBV12-3/TRBV12-4
CDR3nt: TGTGCCAGCAGACCCGGGACTAAAGAGACCCAGTACTTC
CDR3aa: CASRPGTKETQYF

abundance: few
d_gene: TRBD1
j_gene: TRBJ2-5
v_gene: TRBV7-7
CDR3nt: TGTGCTAGCAGCCCCTGGACAGGGTCCCAAGAGACCCAGTACTTC
CDR3aa: CASSPWTGSQETQYF

abundance: .
d_gene: TRBD1
j_gene: TRBJ2-1
v_gene: TRBV5-6
CDR3nt: TGTGCCGGCAGCTTGGTCGGACAGGGCTACAATGAGCAGTTCTTC
CDR3aa: CAGSLVGQGYNEQFF

abundance: many
d_gene: TRBD2
j_gene: TRBJ2-3
v_gene: TRBV2
CDR3nt: TGTGCCAGCAGTGAACAAGGACTAGCGGGAGCGGATACGCAGTATTTT
CDR3aa: CASSEQGLAGADTQYF

abundance: many
d_gene: .
j_gene: TRBJ1-1
v_gene: TRBV3-1
CDR3nt: TGTGTCAGCAGCCAAGAGGGGAAAGTGATGGAAGCTTTCTTT
CDR3aa: CVSSQEGKVMEAFF

abundance: many
d_gene: TRBD1
j_gene: TRBJ2-7
v_gene: TRBV10-3
CDR3nt: TGTGCCACCGGCGACAGGGACGAGCAGTACTTC
CDR3aa: CATGDRDEQYF

abundance: few
d_gene: TRBD2
j_gene: TRBJ2-5
v_gene: TRBV20-1
CDR3nt: TGCAGTGCTAGACTTAGCGGGAGGGCCCGGGGAGAGACCCAGTACTTC
CDR3aa: CSARLSGRARGETQYF

abundance: many
d_gene: TRBD1
j_gene: TRBJ1-5
v_gene: TRBV6-1
CDR3nt: TGTGCCAGCAGCCCAATGACAGGGGGAGAGATTCAGCCCCAGCATTTT
CDR3aa: CASSPMTGGEIQPQHF

abundance: many
d_gene: .
j_gene: TRBJ2-5
v_gene: TRBV19
CDR3nt: TGTGCCAGTAACGCGCTGGGGGAGACCCAGTACTTC
CDR3aa: CASNALGETQYF

abundance: many
d_gene: TRBD1
j_gene: TRBJ1-6
v_gene: TRBV12-3/TRBV12-4
CDR3nt: TGTGCCAGCAGTTTGCTACCTGCGGACAGGGTCTCTTCACCCCTCCACTTT
CDR3aa: CASSLLPADRVSSPLHF

abundance: .
d_gene: TRBD2
j_gene: TRBJ2-7
v_gene: TRBV20-1
CDR3nt: TGCAGTGCTAAACTAGCGGGATTCGAGCAGTACTTC
CDR3aa: CSAKLAGFEQYF

abundance: .
d_gene: TRBD2
j_gene: TRBJ2-1
v_gene: TRBV18
CDR3nt: TGTGCCAGCTCACCTTCGGGCCTAGCGGGAGTAGGGCGCTCCTACAATGAGCAGTTCTTC
CDR3aa: CASSPSGLAGVGRSYNEQFF

abundance: few
d_gene: .
j_gene: TRBJ2-3
v_gene: TRBV5-6
CDR3nt: TGTGCCAGCAGCTTAATTCTTACAGACAACCACCCCACAGATACGCAGTATTTT
CDR3aa: CASSLILTDNHPTDTQYF

abundance: .
d_gene: TRBD2
j_gene: TRBJ2-1
v_gene: TRBV6-9
CDR3nt: TGTGCCAGCAGTTACACTAGCGGAGGGGACTACAATGAGCAGTTCTTC
CDR3aa: CASSYTSGGDYNEQFF

abundance: .
d_gene: TRBD2
j_gene: TRBJ2-3
v_gene: TRBV5-1
CDR3nt: TGCGCCAGCAGCTTGGGGCTAGCGGTTAGCACAGATACGCAGTATTTT
CDR3aa: CASSLGLAVSTDTQYF

abundance: many
d_gene: .
j_gene: TRBJ2-5
v_gene: TRBV7-7
CDR3nt: TGTGCCAGCAGCAGGGGGGTAGAGGAGACCCAGTACTTC
CDR3aa: CASSRGVEETQYF

abundance: many
d_gene: .
j_gene: TRBJ1-1
v_gene: TRBV12-5
CDR3nt: TGTGCTAGTGGTTTGCTACCCCGCGACAGCTATGAAGCTTTCTTT
CDR3aa: CASGLLPRDSYEAFF

abundance: many
d_gene: TRBD2
j_gene: TRBJ2-3
v_gene: TRBV6-2/TRBV6-3
CDR3nt: TGTGCCAGCACTACCGGACTAGCGGGACGGAGCGATACGCAGTATTTT
CDR3aa: CASTTGLAGRSDTQYF

abundance: few
d_gene: TRBD1
j_gene: TRBJ2-7
v_gene: TRBV15
CDR3nt: TGTGCCACCAGTAGGACAGGGAGCTACGAGCAGTACTTC
CDR3aa: CATSRTGSYEQYF

abundance: .
d_gene: .
j_gene: TRBJ1-1
v_gene: TRBV9
CDR3nt: TGTGCCAGCAGCCTCTGGGGCGGGGTAGCTTTCTTT
CDR3aa: CASSLWGGVAFF

abundance: once
d_gene: .
j_gene: TRBJ2-7
v_gene: TRBV6-1
CDR3nt: TGTGCCAGCAGTGATCCAGTGGGGGGGCGGGACGAGCAGTACTTC
CDR3aa: CASSDPVGGRDEQYF

abundance: many
d_gene: .
j_gene: TRBJ2-2
v_gene: TRBV2
CDR3nt: TGTGCCAGCAGTGCGACCGAGGGGGGAGTCGGGGAGCTGTTTTTT
CDR3aa: CASSATEGGVGELFF

abundance: many
d_gene: TRBD2
j_gene: TRBJ2-1
v_gene: TRBV12-5
CDR3nt: TGTGCTAGTGGTTTGGTAACCAGGACTAGCGGGCAGTTCTACAATGAGCAGTTCTTC
CDR3aa: CASGLVTRTSGQFYNEQFF

abundance: many
d_gene: .
j_gene: TRBJ1-4
v_gene: TRBV6-5
CDR3nt: TGTGCCAGCAGTTACGCGACAGTAAATGAAAAACTGTTTTTT
CDR3aa: CASSYATVNEKLFF

abundance: many
d_gene: TRBD1
j_gene: TRBJ2-5
v_gene: TRBV19
CDR3nt: TGTGCCAGTAGTGGGACAGCCCCCGAGACCCAGTACTTC
CDR3aa: CASSGTAPETQYF